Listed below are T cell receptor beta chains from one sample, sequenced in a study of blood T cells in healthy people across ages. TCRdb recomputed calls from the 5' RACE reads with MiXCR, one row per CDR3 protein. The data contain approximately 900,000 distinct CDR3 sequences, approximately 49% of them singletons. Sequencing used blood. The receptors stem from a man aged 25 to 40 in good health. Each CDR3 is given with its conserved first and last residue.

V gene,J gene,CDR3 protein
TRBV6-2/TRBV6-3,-,CASRGQLLGGEQYF
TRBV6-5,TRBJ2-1,CASSPGSENEQFF
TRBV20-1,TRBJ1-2,CSARGTDYGYTF
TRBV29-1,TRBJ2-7,CSGVGDSYEQYF
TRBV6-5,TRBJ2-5,CASSSLAGGLETQYF
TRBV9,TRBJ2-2,CASSGRGSTGELFF
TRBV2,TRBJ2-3,CASSDGRDTQYF
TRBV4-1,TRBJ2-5,CANSQDAASGGARETQYF
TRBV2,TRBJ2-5,CASAVLARGETQYF
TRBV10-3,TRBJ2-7,CAISEPTGAGEQYF
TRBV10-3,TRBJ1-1,CAMTPGQGTANTEAFF
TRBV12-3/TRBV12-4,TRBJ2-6,CASSSGYSGGDSGANVLTF
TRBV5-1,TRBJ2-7,CASSLRGSSGVSYEQYF
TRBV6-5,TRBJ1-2,CASSLGQGNIYGYTF
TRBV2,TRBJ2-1,CASSEEVRPAGEQFF
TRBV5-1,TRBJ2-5,CASRKPIQGLQETQYF
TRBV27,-,CASRRDRENYEQYF
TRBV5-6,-,CASSFGTGYLEQYF
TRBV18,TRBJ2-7,CASSRQGGYEQYF
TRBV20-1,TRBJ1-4,CSAPGPVGEKLFF
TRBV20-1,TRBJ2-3,CSASPTSGGPTDTQYF
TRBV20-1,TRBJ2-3,CSARASPAGQVPRDTQYF
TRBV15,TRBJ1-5,CATSRDRQGVSNQPQHF
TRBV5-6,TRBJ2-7,CASSGRPDALNQYF
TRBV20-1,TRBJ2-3,CSARLVTDTQYF
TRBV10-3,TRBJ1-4,CAISDGPPGQGKTNEKLFF
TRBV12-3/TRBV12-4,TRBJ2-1,CASSFRTSGAVYNEQFF
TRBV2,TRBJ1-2,CASSEDSYPLYGYTF
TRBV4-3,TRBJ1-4,CASSQDLRSNEKLFF
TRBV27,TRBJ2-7,CASSFQGHYEQYF
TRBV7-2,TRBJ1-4,CASSLTTGGIGKLFF
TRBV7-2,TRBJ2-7,CASSFSGGHYEQYF
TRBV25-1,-,CASSEGTRSSGETQYF
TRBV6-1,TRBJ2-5,CASSEGTGGETQYF
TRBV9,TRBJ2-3,CASSVGATTTDTQYF